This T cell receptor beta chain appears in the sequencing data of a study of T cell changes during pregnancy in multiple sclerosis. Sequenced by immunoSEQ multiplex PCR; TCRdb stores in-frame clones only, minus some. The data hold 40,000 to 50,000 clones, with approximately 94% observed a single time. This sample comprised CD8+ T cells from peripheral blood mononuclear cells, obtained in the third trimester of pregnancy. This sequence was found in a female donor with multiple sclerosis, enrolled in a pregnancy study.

Written as DNA, the CDR3 is TGTGCCAGGACAGGAGGGAGGGATGAGCAGTTCTTC. Translating gives CARTGGRDEQFF. V usage is TRBV28 and J usage is TRBJ2-1; possible D gene TRBD2, 7 bases. V gave up 9 bases and J gave up 8 bases, with 14 bases separating them. Germline lookup yields CDR1 MDHEN and CDR2 SYDVKM. This CDR3 contains 12 residues.